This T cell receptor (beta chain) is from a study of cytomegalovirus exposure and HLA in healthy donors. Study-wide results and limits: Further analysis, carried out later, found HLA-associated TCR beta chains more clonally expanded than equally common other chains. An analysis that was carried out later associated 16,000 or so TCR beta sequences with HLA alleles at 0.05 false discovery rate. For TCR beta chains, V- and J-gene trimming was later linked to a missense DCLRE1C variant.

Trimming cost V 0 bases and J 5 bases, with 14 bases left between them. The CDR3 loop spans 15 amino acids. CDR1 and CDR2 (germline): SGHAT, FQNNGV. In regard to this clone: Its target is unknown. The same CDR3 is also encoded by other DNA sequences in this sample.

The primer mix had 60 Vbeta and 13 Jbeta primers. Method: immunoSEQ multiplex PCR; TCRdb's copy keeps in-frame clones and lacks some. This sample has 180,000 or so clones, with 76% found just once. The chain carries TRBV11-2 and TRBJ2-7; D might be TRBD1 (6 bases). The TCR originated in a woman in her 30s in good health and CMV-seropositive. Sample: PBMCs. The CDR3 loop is CASSLDLGRDNEQYF. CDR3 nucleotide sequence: TGTGCCAGCAGCTTAGATCTCGGCAGGGACAACGAGCAGTACTTC.